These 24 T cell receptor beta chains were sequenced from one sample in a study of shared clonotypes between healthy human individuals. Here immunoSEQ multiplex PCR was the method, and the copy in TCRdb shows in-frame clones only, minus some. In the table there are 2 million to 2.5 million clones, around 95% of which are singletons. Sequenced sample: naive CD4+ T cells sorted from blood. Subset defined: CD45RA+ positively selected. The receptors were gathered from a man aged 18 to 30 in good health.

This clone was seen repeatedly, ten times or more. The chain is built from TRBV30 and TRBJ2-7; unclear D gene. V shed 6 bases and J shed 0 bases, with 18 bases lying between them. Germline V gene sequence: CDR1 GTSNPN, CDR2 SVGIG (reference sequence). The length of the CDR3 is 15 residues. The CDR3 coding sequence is TGTGCCTGTTCCCGTTGCCGGACGGACTCCTACGAGCAGTACTTC. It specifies CACSRCRTDSYEQYF.

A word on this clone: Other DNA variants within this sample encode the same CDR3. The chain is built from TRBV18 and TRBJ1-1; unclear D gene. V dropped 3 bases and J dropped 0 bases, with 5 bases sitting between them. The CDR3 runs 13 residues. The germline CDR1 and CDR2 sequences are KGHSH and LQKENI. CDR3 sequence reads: CASSPSMNTEAFF. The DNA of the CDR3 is TGTGCCAGCTCACCCTCGATGAACACTGAAGCTTTCTTT.

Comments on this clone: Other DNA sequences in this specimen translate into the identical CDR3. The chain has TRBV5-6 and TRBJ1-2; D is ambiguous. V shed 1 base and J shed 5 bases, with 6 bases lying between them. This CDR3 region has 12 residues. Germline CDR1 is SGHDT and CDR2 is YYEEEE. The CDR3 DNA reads TGTGCCAGCAGCTTGACCGATTATGGCTACACCTTC. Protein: CASSLTDYGYTF.

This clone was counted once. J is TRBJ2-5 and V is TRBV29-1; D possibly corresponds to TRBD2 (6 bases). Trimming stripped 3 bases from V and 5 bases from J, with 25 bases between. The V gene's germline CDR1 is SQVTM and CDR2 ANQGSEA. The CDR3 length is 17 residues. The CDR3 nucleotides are TGCAGCGTTGATGTGTTTGGTCTTGACGCGGGACGGGAGACCCAGTACTTC. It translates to CSVDVFGLDAGRETQYF.

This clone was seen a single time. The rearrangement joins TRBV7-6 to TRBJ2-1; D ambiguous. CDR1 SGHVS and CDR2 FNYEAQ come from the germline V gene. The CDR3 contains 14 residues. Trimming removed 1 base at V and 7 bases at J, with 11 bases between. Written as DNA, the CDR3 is TGTGCCAGCAGCTTAGAAATTAGTATAAATGAGCAGTTCTTC. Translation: CASSLEISINEQFF.

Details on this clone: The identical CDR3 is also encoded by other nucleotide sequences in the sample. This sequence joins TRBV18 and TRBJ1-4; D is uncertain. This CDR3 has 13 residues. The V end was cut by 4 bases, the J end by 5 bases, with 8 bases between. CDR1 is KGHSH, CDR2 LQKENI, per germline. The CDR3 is CASSRSGNEKLFF. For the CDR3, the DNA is TGTGCCAGCTCACGTTCCGGGAATGAAAAACTGTTTTTT. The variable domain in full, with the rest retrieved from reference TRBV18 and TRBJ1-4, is NAGVMQNPRHLVRRRGQEARLRCSPMKGHSHVYWYRQLPEEGLKFMVYLQKENIIDESGMPKERFSAEFPKEGPSILRIQQVVRGDSAAYFCASSRSGNEKLFFGSGTQLSVL.

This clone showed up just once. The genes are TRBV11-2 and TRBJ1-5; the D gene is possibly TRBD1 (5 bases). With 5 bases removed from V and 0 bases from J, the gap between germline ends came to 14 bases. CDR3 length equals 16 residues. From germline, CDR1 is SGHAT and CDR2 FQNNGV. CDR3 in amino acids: CASSLGTVNSNQPQHF. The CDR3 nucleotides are TGTGCCAGCAGCCTTGGGACGGTGAATAGCAATCAGCCCCAGCATTTT.

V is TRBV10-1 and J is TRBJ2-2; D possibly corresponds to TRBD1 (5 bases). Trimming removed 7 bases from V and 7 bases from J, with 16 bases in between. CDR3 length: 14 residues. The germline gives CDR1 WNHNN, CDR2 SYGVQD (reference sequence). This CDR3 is CASMKGQWRGELFF. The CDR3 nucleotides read TGCGCCAGCATGAAGGGGCAGTGGCGCGGGGAGCTGTTTTTT.

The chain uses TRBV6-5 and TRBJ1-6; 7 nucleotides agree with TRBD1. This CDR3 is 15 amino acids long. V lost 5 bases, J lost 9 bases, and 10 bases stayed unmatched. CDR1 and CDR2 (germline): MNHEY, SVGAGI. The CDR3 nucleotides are TGTGCCAGCAGTCGCCGACAGGGAAAGGGTTCACCCCTCCACTTT. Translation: CASSRRQGKGSPLHF.

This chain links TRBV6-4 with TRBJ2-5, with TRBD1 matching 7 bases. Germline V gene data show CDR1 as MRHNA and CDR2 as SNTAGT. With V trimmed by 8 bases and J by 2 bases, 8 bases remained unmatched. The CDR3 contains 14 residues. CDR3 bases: TGTGCCAGCCGAGCCGGGACAGATCAAGAGACCCAGTACTTC. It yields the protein CASRAGTDQETQYF.

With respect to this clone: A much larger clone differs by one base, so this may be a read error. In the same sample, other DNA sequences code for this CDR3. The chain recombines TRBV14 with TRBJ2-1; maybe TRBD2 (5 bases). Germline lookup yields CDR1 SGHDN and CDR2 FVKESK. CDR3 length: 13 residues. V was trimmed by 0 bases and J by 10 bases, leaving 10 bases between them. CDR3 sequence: CASSQDRGNEQFF. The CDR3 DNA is TGTGCCAGCAGCCAAGATAGAGGGAACGAGCAGTTCTTC. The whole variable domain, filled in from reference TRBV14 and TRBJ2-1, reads EAGVTQFPSHSVIEKGQTVTLRCDPISGHDNLYWYRRVMGKEIKFLLHFVKESKQDESGMPNNRFLAERTGGTYSTLKVQPAELEDSGVYFCASSQDRGNEQFFGPGTRLTVL.

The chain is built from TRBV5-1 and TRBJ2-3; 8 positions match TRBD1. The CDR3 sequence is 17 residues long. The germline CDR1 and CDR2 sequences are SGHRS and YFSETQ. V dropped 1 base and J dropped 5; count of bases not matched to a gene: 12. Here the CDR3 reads CASSLWTGTATLDTQYF. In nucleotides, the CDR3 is TGCGCCAGCAGCTTGTGGACAGGGACTGCTACGTTAGATACGCAGTATTTT. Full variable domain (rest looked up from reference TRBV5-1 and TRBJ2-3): KAGVTQTPRYLIKTRGQQVTLSCSPISGHRSVSWYQQTPGQGLQFLFEYFSETQRNKGNFPGRFSGRQFSNSRSEMNVSTLELGDSALYLCASSLWTGTATLDTQYFGPGTRLTVL.

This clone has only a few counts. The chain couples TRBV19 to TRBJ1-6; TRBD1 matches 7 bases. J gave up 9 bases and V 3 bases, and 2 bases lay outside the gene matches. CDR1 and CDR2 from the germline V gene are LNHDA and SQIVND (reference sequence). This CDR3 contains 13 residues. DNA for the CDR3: TGTGCCAGTAGTATTGACAGGGCTTCACCCCTCCACTTT. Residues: CASSIDRASPLHF.

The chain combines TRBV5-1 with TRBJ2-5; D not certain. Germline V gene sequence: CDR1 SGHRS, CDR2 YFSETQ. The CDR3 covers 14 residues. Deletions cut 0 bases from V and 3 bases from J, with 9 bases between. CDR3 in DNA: TGCGCCAGCAGCTTGGGGGCTGGAGAAGAGACCCAGTACTTC. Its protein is CASSLGAGEETQYF.

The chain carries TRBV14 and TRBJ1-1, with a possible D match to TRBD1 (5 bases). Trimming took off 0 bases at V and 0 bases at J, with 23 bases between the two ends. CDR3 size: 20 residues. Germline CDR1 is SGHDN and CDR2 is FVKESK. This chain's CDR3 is CASSQDPRNLPGGVNTEAFF. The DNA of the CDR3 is TGTGCCAGCAGCCAAGATCCAAGGAACCTCCCGGGGGGGGTGAACACTGAAGCTTTCTTT.

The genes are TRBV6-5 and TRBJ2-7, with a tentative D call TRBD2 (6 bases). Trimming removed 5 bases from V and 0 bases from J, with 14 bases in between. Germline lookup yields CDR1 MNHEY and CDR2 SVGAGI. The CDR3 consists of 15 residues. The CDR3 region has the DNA TGTGCCAGCAGTCCCGGGGAGGTTGTCTCCTACGAGCAGTACTTC. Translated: CASSPGEVVSYEQYF.

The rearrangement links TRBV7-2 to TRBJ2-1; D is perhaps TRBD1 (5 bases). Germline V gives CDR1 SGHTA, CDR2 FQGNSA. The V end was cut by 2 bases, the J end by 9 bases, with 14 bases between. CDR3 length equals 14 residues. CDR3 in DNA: TGTGCCAGCAGCTTAAGGCAGGGTTTACCTGAGCAGTTCTTC. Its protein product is CASSLRQGLPEQFF.

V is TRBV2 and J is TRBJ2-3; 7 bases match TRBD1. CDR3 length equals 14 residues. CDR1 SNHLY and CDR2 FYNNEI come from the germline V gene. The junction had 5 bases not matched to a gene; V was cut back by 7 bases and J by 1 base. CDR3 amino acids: CASTAGTGTDTQYF. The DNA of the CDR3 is TGTGCCAGCACTGCTGGGACAGGCACAGATACGCAGTATTTT.

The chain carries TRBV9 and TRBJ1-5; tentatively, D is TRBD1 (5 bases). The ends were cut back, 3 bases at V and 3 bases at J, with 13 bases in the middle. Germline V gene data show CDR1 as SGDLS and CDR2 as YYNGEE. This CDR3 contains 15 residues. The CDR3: CASSAGGVDNQPQHF. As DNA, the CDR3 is TGTGCCAGCAGCGCGGGGGGTGTAGACAATCAGCCCCAGCATTTT.

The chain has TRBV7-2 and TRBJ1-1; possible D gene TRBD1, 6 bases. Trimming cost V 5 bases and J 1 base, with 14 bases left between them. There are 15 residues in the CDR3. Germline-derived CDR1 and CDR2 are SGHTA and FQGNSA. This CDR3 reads CASSPTGQTNTEAFF. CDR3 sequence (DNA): TGTGCCAGCAGCCCTACAGGGCAGACGAACACTGAAGCTTTCTTT.

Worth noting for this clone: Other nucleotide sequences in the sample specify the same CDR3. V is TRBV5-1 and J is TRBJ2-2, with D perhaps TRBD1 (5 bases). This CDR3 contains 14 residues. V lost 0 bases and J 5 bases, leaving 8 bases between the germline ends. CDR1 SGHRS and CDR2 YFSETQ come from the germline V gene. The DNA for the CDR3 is TGCGCCAGCAGCTTGGGACAGACTACCGGGGAGCTGTTTTTT. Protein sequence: CASSLGQTTGELFF.

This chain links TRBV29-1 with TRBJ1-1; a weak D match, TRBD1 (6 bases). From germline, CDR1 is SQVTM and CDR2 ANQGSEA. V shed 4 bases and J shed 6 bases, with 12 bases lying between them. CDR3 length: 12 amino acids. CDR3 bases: TGCAGCGTTGCCAGGGGTCTGGCTGAAGCTTTCTTT. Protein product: CSVARGLAEAFF.

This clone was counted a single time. This chain's CDR3 is CASSVTVGTEAFF. In DNA form, the CDR3 reads TGTGCCAGCAGTGTGACAGTTGGTACTGAAGCTTTCTTT. V is TRBV25-1 and J is TRBJ1-1, with a possible D match to TRBD1 (5 bases). The ends were cut back, 4 bases at V and 5 bases at J, with 11 bases in the middle. Per germline, CDR1 MGHDK and CDR2 SYGVNS. This CDR3 is built from 13 residues.

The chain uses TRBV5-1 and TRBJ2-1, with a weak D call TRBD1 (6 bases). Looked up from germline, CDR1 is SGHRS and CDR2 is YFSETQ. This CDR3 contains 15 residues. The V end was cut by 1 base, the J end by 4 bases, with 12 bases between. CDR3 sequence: CASSLTGHYYNEQFF. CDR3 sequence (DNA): TGCGCCAGCAGCTTGACGGGACACTATTACAATGAGCAGTTCTTC.